The 15 T cell receptor beta chains given below trace back to one sample, sequenced in a study of T cell changes during pregnancy in multiple sclerosis. Generated by immunoSEQ multiplex PCR, the TCRdb table keeps only in-frame clones and is missing some. Of over 35,000 clones in the sample, roughly nine tenths were seen once. Here the sequenced sample was CD4+ T cells from peripheral blood mononuclear cells, taken in the first trimester of pregnancy. The receptors originated from a female donor with multiple sclerosis, enrolled in a pregnancy study.

This sequence joins TRBV19 and TRBJ2-1; 9 bases fit TRBD2. CDR1 is LNHDA and CDR2 is SQIVND in the germline V gene (reference sequence). The junction had 7 bases not matched to a gene; V was cut back by 5 bases and J by 5 bases. CDR3 length: 15 residues. The CDR3 here is CASSSSGAGHNEQFF. CDR3 nucleotides: TGTGCCAGTAGTTCTAGCGGGGCGGGTCACAATGAGCAGTTCTTC.

The chain recombines TRBV6-1 with TRBJ2-5; 10 bases map to TRBD1. The CDR3 length is 16 residues. CDR1 and CDR2 from the germline V gene are MNHNS and SASEGT. V lost 1 base, J lost 5 bases, and 7 bases stayed unmatched. DNA of the CDR3: TGTGCCAGCAGTGAAGTGGGGACAGGGGATTGGGAGACCCAGTACTTC. Amino acid sequence: CASSEVGTGDWETQYF.

The gene calls are TRBV7-2 and TRBJ2-2; maybe TRBD1 (7 bases). CDR3 length: 15 amino acids. The V end lost 4 bases, the J end lost 5 bases, and 14 bases lay between the germline ends. Germline values: CDR1 SGHTA, CDR2 FQGNSA. The CDR3 region has the DNA TGTGCCAGCAGCTCCCGGACAGGACTAACCGGGGAGCTGTTTTTT. Amino acid sequence: CASSSRTGLTGELFF.

The CDR3: CASSIPGGIGQPQHF. The DNA of the CDR3 is TGTGCCAGTAGTATACCAGGGGGCATCGGGCAGCCCCAGCATTTT. The rearrangement uses TRBV19 and TRBJ1-5, with 8 nucleotides matching TRBD1. From germline, CDR1 is LNHDA and CDR2 SQIVND (reference sequence). Losses at the gene ends were 2 bases for V and 7 bases for J; bases not matched to a gene: 7. The CDR3 is 15 residues long.

The chain recombines TRBV25-1 with TRBJ1-2; 7 bases align to TRBD1. Germline V gene lookup returns CDR1 MGHDK and CDR2 SYGVNS. With V trimmed by 0 bases and J by 4 bases, 2 bases remained unmatched. The CDR3 sequence is 14 residues long. This chain's CDR3 is CASSEYRGTYGYTF. Written as DNA, the CDR3 is TGTGCCAGCAGTGAATACAGGGGGACCTATGGCTACACCTTC.

The chain has TRBV19 and TRBJ1-3; tentatively, D is TRBD1 (6 bases). The CDR3 spans 17 residues. Looked up from germline, CDR1 is LNHDA and CDR2 is SQIVND (reference sequence). Trimming pared 3 bases from V and 0 bases from J, leaving 15 bases between. The CDR3 nucleotides read TGTGCCAGTAGTATGGACAGTAGTTTTTTCTCTGGAAACACCATATATTTT. This codes for CASSMDSSFFSGNTIYF.

The chain combines TRBV30 with TRBJ2-1, with D possibly TRBD2 on 5 matching bases. The germline gives CDR1 GTSNPN, CDR2 SVGIG (reference sequence). Trimming took off 5 bases at V and 5 bases at J, with 13 bases between the two ends. The CDR3 runs 13 residues. Written as DNA, the CDR3 is TGTGCCTGGGCCCGACTAACCAACAATGAGCAGTTCTTC. Its translation is CAWARLTNNEQFF.

In this sample, this clone turned up once. The chain employs TRBV7-6 and TRBJ1-5, with no clear D. The CDR3 runs 13 residues. Germline V gene data show CDR1 as SGHVS and CDR2 as FNYEAQ. V lost 1 base and J 4 bases, leaving 5 bases between the germline ends. The CDR3 loop reads CASSLGQNQPQHF. The CDR3 nucleotides are TGTGCCAGCAGCTTAGGTCAAAATCAGCCCCAGCATTTT.

The chain uses TRBV9 and TRBJ1-3; TRBD1 matches at 8 bases. Trimming at V came to 0 bases and at J to 4 bases, leaving 6 bases not matched to a gene. CDR3 length equals 16 residues. Germline CDR1 SGDLS, CDR2 YYNGEE. In DNA, the CDR3 is TGTGCCAGCAGCGTAGACCAGGGGGCTGTCGGAAACACCATATATTTT. The encoded protein is CASSVDQGAVGNTIYF.

The rearrangement uses TRBV18 and TRBJ1-4, with TRBD1 identical over 8 bases. The length of the CDR3 is 16 residues. In germline, CDR1 is KGHSH, CDR2 LQKENI. The ends lost 8 bases at V and 4 bases at J; junction bases unmatched: 12. The DNA of the CDR3 is TGTGCCAGCGCCCGGCAGGGGGCCGGGGGTAATGAAAAACTGTTTTTT. It codes for CASARQGAGGNEKLFF.

The gene calls are TRBV13 and TRBJ2-7; the match to TRBD1 covers 9 bases. The CDR3 has 17 amino acids. The germline V gene has CDR1 PRHDT and CDR2 FYEKMQ (reference sequence). The V gene end was trimmed by 7 bases and the J gene end by 2 bases; junction bases not matched to a gene: 15. The CDR3 region is CASTTGGTGLLPYEQYF. CDR3 DNA: TGTGCCAGCACCACCGGCGGGACAGGGTTACTTCCCTACGAGCAGTACTTC.

The rearrangement joins TRBV6-1 to TRBJ2-3, with D maybe TRBD2 (6 bases). The CDR3 has 13 amino acids. V was shortened by 6 bases and J by 7 bases, with 14 bases between the two germline ends. CDR1 is MNHNS and CDR2 is SASEGT in the germline V gene. The chain's CDR3 is CASRWDWSNTQYF. The CDR3 nucleotides are TGTGCCAGCAGATGGGACTGGTCAAATACGCAGTATTTT.

This clone was counted once. This rearrangement joins TRBV11-2 to TRBJ2-5; 11 bases map to TRBD2. Germline values: CDR1 SGHAT, CDR2 FQNNGV. V gave up 4 bases and J gave up 4 bases; unmatched junction bases: 14. This CDR3 region has 18 residues. CDR3 residues: CASSSKGVSGGGRETQYF. The CDR3 coding sequence is TGTGCCAGCAGCTCAAAAGGAGTTAGCGGGGGGGGGAGAGAGACCCAGTACTTC.

The V call is TRBV6-1, the J call TRBJ1-2; D may be TRBD1 (6 bases). V lost 1 base and J lost 5, with 14 bases in between. The CDR3 runs 15 residues. The germline gives CDR1 MNHNS, CDR2 SASEGT. The CDR3 bases are TGTGCCAGCAGTGAAGGGACAGCTCGGTGGTATGGCTACACCTTC. This sequence encodes CASSEGTARWYGYTF.

This chain links TRBV19 with TRBJ2-5; 7 bases are a match to TRBD1. CDR3 length equals 13 residues. Germline CDR1 reads LNHDA; CDR2 reads SQIVND (reference sequence). With 10 bases clipped from V and 2 bases from J, the junction kept 7 bases outside the gene matches. CDR3 in DNA: TGTGCCACCTCGGGGACAGCACAAGAGACCCAGTACTTC. This translates into CATSGTAQETQYF.